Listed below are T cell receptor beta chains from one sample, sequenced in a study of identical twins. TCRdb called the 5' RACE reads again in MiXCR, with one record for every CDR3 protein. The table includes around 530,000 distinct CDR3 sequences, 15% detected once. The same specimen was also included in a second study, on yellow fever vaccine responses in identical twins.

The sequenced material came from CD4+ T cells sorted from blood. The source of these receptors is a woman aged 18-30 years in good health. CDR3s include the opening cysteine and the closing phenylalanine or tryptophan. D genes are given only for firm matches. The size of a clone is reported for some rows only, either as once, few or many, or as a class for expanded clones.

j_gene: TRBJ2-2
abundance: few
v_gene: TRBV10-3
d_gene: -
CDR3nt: TGTGCCATCAGGGGCGGCCAGGCGAACACCGGGGAGCTGTTTTTT
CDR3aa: CAIRGGQANTGELFF

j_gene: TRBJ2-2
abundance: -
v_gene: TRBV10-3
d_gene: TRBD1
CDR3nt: TGTGCCATCAGTGAGACAGGGGGGTTCGACACCGGGGAGCTGTTTTTT
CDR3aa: CAISETGGFDTGELFF

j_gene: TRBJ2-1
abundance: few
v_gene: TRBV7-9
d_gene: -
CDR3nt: TGTGCCAGCAGCCCCACTTGGGAGCAGTTCTTC
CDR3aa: CASSPTWEQFF

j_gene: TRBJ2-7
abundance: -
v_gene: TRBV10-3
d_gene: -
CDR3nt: TGTGCCATCAGCGACAGGGACTTATACGAGCAGTACTTC
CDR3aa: CAISDRDLYEQYF

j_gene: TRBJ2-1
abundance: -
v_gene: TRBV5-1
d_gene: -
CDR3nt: TGCGCCAGCAGCGGGGGGACAGTTGAGGAGTTCTTC
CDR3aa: CASSGGTVEEFF

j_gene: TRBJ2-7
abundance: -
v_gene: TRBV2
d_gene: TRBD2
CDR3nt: TGTGCCAGCAGAGGACTAGCGGGAGGGAACGAGCAGTACTTC
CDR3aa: CASRGLAGGNEQYF

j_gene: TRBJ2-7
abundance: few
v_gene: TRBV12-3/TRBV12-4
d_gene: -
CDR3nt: TGTGCCAGCAGCCTTACAGGAGGACCCCGGAGGGAGCAGTACTTC
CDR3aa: CASSLTGGPRREQYF

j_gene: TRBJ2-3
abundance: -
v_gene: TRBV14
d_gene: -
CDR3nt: TGTGCCAGCAGCCAAGTGTGGGGGCGCACAGATACGCAGTATTTT
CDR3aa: CASSQVWGRTDTQYF

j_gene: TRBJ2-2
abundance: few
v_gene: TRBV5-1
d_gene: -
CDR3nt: TGCGCCAGCAGCTTGGGGGGACACCCCGTAGCCGGGGAGCTGTTTTTT
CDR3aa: CASSLGGHPVAGELFF

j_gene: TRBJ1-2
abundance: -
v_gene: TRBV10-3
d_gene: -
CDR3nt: TGTGCCATCAGTGAGGACAGCTATGGCTACACCTTC
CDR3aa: CAISEDSYGYTF

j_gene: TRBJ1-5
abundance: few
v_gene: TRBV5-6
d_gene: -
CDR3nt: TGTGCCAGCAGCTTGTATGGGGATCAGCCCCAGCATTTT
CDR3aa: CASSLYGDQPQHF

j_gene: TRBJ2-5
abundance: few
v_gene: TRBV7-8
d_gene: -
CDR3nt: TGTGCCAGCAGCCCATCGCACCGGGGGGCCGTCGATGGAGAGACCCAGTACTTC
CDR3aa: CASSPSHRGAVDGETQYF

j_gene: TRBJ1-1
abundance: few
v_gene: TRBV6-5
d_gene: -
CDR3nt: TGTGCCAGCAGTTACTACGGGGAAAGGATGAACACTGAAGCTTTCTTT
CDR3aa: CASSYYGERMNTEAFF

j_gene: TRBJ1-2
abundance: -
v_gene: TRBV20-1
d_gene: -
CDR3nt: TGCAGTGCTCCAAAGGCTATACAGGGCTACACCTTC
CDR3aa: CSAPKAIQGYTF

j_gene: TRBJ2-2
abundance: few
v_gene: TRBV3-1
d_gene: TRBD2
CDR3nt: TGTGCCAGCAGCCAAGAGACTAGCGGGAGGTCCGGGGAGCTGTTTTTT
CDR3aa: CASSQETSGRSGELFF

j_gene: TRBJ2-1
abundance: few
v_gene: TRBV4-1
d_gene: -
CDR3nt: TGCGCCAGCAGCCAAGATCGAGATTCCTACAATGAGCAGTTCTTC
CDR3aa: CASSQDRDSYNEQFF

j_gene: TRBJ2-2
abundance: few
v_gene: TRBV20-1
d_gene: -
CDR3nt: TGCAGTGCTAGAAGGGACTCGTTGAACACCGGGGAGCTGTTTTTT
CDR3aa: CSARRDSLNTGELFF